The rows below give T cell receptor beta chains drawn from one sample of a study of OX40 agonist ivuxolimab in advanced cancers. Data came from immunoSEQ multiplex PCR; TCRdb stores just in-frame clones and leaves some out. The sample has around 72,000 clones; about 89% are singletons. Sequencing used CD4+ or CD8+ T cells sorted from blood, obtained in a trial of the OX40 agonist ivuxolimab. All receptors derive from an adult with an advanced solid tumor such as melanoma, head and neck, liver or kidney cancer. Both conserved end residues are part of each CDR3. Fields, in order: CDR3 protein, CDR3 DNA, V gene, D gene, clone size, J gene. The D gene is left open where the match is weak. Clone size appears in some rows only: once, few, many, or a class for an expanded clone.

cdr3_aa: CASSTTSGFSSGANVLTF
cdr3_nt: TGTGCCAGCAGTACTACTAGCGGGTTCAGCTCTGGGGCCAACGTCCTGACTTTC
v_call: TRBV11-2
d_call: TRBD2
clone_size: few
j_call: TRBJ2-6

cdr3_aa: CASSPLLAGRPDTQYF
cdr3_nt: TGTGCCAGCAGCCCCTTGCTAGCGGGAAGGCCAGATACGCAGTATTTT
v_call: TRBV5-4
d_call: TRBD2
clone_size: once
j_call: TRBJ2-3

cdr3_aa: CASTAGRGLYGYTF
cdr3_nt: TGTGCCAGCACCGCCGGGAGGGGGCTCTATGGCTACACCTTC
v_call: TRBV6-5
d_call: TRBD1
clone_size: -
j_call: TRBJ1-2

cdr3_aa: CASSESGSAGGPKQFF
cdr3_nt: TGTGCCAGCAGTGAGTCGGGTTCTGCGGGAGGTCCCAAGCAGTTCTTC
v_call: TRBV6-4
d_call: TRBD2
clone_size: -
j_call: TRBJ2-1

cdr3_aa: CASSPWTGTDEQYF
cdr3_nt: TGTGCCAGCAGCCCATGGACAGGCACTGACGAGCAGTACTTC
v_call: TRBV28
d_call: TRBD1
clone_size: few
j_call: TRBJ2-7

cdr3_aa: CASSRGGTGSYEQYF
cdr3_nt: TGTGCCAGCAGCCGTGGAGGCACGGGGTCCTACGAGCAGTACTTC
v_call: TRBV28
d_call: -
clone_size: once
j_call: TRBJ2-7

cdr3_aa: CASSITSESSYEQYF
cdr3_nt: TGTGCCAGTAGTATCACTAGCGAGAGCTCCTACGAGCAGTACTTC
v_call: TRBV19
d_call: TRBD2
clone_size: -
j_call: TRBJ2-7

cdr3_aa: CASSYSGAMNTEAFF
cdr3_nt: TGTGCCAGCAGTTACTCCGGCGCCATGAACACTGAAGCTTTCTTT
v_call: TRBV6-6
d_call: -
clone_size: -
j_call: TRBJ1-1

cdr3_aa: CAINSGMVTGELFF
cdr3_nt: TGTGCCATCAATTCAGGGATGGTGACCGGGGAGCTGTTTTTT
v_call: TRBV10-3
d_call: -
clone_size: -
j_call: TRBJ2-2

cdr3_aa: CASSSGQGGDEQFF
cdr3_nt: TGCGCCAGCAGCTCAGGACAGGGCGGGGATGAGCAGTTCTTC
v_call: TRBV5-1
d_call: TRBD1
clone_size: -
j_call: TRBJ2-1

cdr3_aa: CASSRGTLSGEKLFF
cdr3_nt: TGTGCCAGCAGTCGCGGGACACTTAGTGGTGAAAAACTGTTTTTT
v_call: TRBV28
d_call: -
clone_size: -
j_call: TRBJ1-4

cdr3_aa: CASSLTGGLGGELFF
cdr3_nt: TGCGCCAGCAGTCTGACAGGGGGCTTGGGCGGGGAGCTGTTTTTT
v_call: TRBV5-1
d_call: TRBD1
clone_size: -
j_call: TRBJ2-2

cdr3_aa: CASSRITTGAANLGELFF
cdr3_nt: TGTGCCAGTAGTAGAATAACCACAGGGGCCGCCAACCTCGGGGAGCTGTTTTTT
v_call: TRBV19
d_call: TRBD1
clone_size: once
j_call: TRBJ2-2

cdr3_aa: CAGATGLGLYGYTF
cdr3_nt: TGTGCCGGTGCTACAGGGTTGGGTCTCTATGGCTACACCTTC
v_call: TRBV6-6
d_call: -
clone_size: -
j_call: TRBJ1-2

cdr3_aa: CASSVRKGHNEQFF
cdr3_nt: TGTGCCAGCAGTGTAAGGAAGGGGCATAATGAGCAGTTCTTC
v_call: TRBV2
d_call: -
clone_size: -
j_call: TRBJ2-1

cdr3_aa: CASSTVQGDDQPQHF
cdr3_nt: TGTGCCAGTAGTACGGTGCAGGGGGACGATCAGCCCCAGCATTTT
v_call: TRBV19
d_call: TRBD1
clone_size: -
j_call: TRBJ1-5

cdr3_aa: CASSPGAYGYTF
cdr3_nt: TGTGCCAGCAGCCCGGGTGCCTATGGCTACACCTTC
v_call: TRBV5-4
d_call: -
clone_size: -
j_call: TRBJ1-2

cdr3_aa: CASSPVFPGGAGGETQYF
cdr3_nt: TGTGCCAGTAGTCCCGTATTTCCCGGCGGGGCAGGCGGGGAGACCCAGTACTTC
v_call: TRBV19
d_call: -
clone_size: -
j_call: TRBJ2-5

cdr3_aa: CASSESPYEQYF
cdr3_nt: TGTGCCAGCAGTGAGTCTCCTTACGAGCAGTACTTC
v_call: TRBV2
d_call: -
clone_size: few
j_call: TRBJ2-7

cdr3_aa: CASSVTGGTDTQYF
cdr3_nt: TGTGCCAGTAGTGTGACAGGGGGCACAGATACGCAGTATTTT
v_call: TRBV19
d_call: TRBD1
clone_size: -
j_call: TRBJ2-3

cdr3_aa: CAWSVLRGRETQYF
cdr3_nt: TGTGCCTGGAGTGTACTTCGGGGGCGAGAGACCCAGTACTTC
v_call: TRBV30
d_call: -
clone_size: once
j_call: TRBJ2-5

cdr3_aa: CAIRGGETQYF
cdr3_nt: TGTGCCATCAGGGGTGGGGAGACCCAGTACTTC
v_call: TRBV10-3
d_call: -
clone_size: -
j_call: TRBJ2-5